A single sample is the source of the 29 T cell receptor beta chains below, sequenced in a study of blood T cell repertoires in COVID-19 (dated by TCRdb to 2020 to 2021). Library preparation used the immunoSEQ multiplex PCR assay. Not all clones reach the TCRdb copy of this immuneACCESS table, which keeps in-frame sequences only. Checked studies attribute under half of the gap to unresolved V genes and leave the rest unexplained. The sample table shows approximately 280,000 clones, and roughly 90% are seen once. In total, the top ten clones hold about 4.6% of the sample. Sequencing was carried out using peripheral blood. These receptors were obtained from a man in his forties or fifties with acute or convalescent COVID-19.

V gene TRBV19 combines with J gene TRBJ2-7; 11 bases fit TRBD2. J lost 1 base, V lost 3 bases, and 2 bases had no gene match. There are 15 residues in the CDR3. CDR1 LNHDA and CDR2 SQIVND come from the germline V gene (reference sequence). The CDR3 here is CASSMGLAVSYEQYF. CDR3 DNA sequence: TGTGCCAGTAGTATGGGACTAGCGGTGTCCTACGAGCAGTACTTC.

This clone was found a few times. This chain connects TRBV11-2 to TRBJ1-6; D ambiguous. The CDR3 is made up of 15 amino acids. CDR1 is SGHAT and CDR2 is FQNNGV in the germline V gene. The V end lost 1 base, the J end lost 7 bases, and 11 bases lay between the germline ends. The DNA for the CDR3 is TGTGCCAGCAGCTTAGGACACACGGGGAATTCACCCCTCCACTTT. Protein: CASSLGHTGNSPLHF.

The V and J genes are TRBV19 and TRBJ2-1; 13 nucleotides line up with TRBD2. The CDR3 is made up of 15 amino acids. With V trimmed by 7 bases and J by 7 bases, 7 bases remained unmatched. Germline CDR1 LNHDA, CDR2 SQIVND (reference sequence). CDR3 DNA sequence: TGTGCCAGTATTCGGACTAGCGGGAGTAGGAATGAGCAGTTCTTC. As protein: CASIRTSGSRNEQFF.

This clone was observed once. CDR3 sequence: CASSYRGQGLPLHF. CDR3 bases: TGTGCCAGCAGTTACCGGGGACAGGGGTTACCCCTCCACTTT. This chain links TRBV6-2 or TRBV6-3 with TRBJ1-6; 10 nucleotides align to TRBD1. Germline CDR1 reads MNHEY; CDR2 reads SVGEGT. The CDR3 contains 14 residues. V lost 2 bases and J lost 12; bases outside the gene matches: 4.

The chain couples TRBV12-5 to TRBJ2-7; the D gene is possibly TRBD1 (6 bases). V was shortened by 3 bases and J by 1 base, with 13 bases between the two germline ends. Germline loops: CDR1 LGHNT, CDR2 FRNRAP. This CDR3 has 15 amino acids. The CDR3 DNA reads TGTGCTAGTGGTTTCGGCAGGGGTATTTCCTACGAGCAGTACTTC. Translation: CASGFGRGISYEQYF. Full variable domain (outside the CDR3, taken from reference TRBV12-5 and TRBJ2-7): DARVTQTPRHKVTEMGQEVTMRCQPILGHNTVFWYRQTMMQGLELLAYFRNRAPLDDSGMPKDRFSAEMPDATLATLKIQPSEPRDSAVYFCASGFGRGISYEQYFGPGTRLTVT.

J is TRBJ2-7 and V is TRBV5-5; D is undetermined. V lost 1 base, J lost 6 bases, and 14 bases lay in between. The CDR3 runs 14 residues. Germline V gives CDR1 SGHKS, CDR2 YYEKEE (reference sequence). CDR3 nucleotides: TGTGCCAGCAGCTTGTCAGGTCCCCCTCTCGAGCAGTACTTC. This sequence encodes CASSLSGPPLEQYF.

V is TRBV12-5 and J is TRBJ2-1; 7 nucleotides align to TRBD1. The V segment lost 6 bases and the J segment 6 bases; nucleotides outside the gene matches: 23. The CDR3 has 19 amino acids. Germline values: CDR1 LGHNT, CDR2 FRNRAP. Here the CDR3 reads CASGDLRGHPGAKINEQFF. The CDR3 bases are TGTGCTAGTGGCGACTTAAGGGGGCATCCAGGGGCAAAAATCAATGAGCAGTTCTTC.

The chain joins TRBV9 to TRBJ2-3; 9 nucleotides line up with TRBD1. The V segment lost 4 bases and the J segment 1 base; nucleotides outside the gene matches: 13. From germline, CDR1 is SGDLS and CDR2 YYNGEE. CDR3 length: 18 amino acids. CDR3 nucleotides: TGTGCCAGCAGCTCAGGGACAGGGCTACCTCGGGGCACAGATACGCAGTATTTT. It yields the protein CASSSGTGLPRGTDTQYF.

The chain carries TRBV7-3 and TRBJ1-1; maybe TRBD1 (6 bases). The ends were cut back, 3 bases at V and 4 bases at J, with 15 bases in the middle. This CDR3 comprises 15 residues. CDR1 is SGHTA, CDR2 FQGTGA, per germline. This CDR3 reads CASSLLGAGSTEAFF. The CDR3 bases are TGTGCCAGCAGCTTGTTGGGGGCAGGGAGCACTGAAGCTTTCTTT.

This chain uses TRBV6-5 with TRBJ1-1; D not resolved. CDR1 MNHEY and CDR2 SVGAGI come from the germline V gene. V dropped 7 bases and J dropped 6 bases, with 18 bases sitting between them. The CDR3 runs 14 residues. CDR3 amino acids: CASTQRAGGPEAFF. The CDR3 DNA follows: TGTGCCAGCACTCAGAGGGCAGGAGGTCCTGAAGCTTTCTTT.

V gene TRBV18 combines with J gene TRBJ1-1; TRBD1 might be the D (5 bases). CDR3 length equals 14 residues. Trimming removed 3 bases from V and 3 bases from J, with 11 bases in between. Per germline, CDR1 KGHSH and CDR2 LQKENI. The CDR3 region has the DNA TGTGCCAGCTCACCGAAGGGCAGGGACACTGAAGCTTTCTTT. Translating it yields CASSPKGRDTEAFF.

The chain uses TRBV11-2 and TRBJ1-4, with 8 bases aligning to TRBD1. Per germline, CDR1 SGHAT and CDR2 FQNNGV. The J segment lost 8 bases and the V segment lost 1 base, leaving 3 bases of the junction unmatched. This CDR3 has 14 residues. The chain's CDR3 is CASSLGTGREKLFF. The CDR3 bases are TGTGCCAGCAGCTTAGGGACAGGGCGAGAAAAACTGTTTTTT.

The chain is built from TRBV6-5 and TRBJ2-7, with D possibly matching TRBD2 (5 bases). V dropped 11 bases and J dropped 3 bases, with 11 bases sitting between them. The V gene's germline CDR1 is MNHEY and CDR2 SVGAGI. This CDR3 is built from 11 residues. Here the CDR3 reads CAGAGDYEQYF. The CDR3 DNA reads TGTGCCGGCGCCGGGGACTACGAGCAGTACTTC.

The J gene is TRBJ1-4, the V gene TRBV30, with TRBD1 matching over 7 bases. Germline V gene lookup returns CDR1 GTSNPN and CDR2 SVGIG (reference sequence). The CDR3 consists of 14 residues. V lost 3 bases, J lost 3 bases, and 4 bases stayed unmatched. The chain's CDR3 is CAWSPGTANEKLFF. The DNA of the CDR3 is TGTGCCTGGAGCCCCGGGACAGCTAATGAAAAACTGTTTTTT.

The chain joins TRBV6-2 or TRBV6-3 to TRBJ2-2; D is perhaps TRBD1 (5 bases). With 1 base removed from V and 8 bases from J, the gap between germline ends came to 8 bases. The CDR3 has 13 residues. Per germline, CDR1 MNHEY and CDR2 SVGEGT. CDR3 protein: CASSYYQGGELFF. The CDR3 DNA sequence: TGTGCCAGCAGTTACTACCAGGGAGGGGAGCTGTTTTTT.

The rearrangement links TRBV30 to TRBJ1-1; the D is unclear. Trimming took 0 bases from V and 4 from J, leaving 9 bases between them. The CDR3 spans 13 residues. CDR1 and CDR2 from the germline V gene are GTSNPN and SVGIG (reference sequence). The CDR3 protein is CAWSVIRGTEAFF. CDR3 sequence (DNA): TGTGCCTGGAGTGTAATTAGAGGCACTGAAGCTTTCTTT.

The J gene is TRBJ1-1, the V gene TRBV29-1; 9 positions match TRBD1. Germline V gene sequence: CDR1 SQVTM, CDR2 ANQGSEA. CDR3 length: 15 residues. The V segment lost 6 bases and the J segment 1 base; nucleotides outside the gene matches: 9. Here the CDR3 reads CSVFTGGVRNTEAFF. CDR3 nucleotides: TGCAGCGTCTTTACAGGGGGCGTGAGGAACACTGAAGCTTTCTTT.

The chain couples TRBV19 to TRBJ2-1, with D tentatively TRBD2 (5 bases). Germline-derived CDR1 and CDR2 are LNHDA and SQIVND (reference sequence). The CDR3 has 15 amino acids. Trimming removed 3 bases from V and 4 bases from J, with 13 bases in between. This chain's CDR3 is CASSIEGWVYNEQFF. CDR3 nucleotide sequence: TGTGCCAGTAGTATTGAGGGTTGGGTATACAATGAGCAGTTCTTC.

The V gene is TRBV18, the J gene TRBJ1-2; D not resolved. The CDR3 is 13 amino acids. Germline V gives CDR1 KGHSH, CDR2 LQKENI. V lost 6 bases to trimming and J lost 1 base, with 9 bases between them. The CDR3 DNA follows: TGTGCCAGCTCGCCAAGAGATAACTATGGCTACACCTTC. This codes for CASSPRDNYGYTF.

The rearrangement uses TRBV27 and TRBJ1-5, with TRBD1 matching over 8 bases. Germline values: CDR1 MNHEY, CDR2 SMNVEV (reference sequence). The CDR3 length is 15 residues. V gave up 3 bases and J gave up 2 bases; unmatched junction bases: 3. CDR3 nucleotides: TGTGCCAGCAGTTTCCAGGGGGCCGGCAATCAGCCCCAGCATTTT. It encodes CASSFQGAGNQPQHF.

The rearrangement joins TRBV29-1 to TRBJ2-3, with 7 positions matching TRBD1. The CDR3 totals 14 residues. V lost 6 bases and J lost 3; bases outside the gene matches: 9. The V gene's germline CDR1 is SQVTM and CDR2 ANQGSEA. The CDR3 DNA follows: TGCAGCGTGCTCGACAGGGTCGGAACAGATACGCAGTATTTT. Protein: CSVLDRVGTDTQYF.

In DNA form, the CDR3 reads TGTGCCAGCAGTACCCGCCTCGGACAGGTAGGGTACGAGCAGTACTTC. Protein sequence: CASSTRLGQVGYEQYF. This chain connects TRBV27 to TRBJ2-7; 7 nucleotides line up with TRBD1. The germline V gene has CDR1 MNHEY and CDR2 SMNVEV (reference sequence). This CDR3 has 16 amino acids. Trimming took 5 bases from V and 4 from J; bases not matched to a gene: 14.

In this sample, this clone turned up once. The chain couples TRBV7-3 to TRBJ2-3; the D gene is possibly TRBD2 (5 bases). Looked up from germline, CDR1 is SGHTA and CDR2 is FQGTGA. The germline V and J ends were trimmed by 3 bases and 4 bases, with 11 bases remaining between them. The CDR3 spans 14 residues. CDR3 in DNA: TGTGCCAGCAGCTTGACGAGTAGCGCAGATACGCAGTATTTT. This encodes CASSLTSSADTQYF.

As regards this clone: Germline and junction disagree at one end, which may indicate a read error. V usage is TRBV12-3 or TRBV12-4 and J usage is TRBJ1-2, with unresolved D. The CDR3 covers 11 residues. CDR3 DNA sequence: TGTGCCAGCAGGCAAGTTGGGCGTCCAGTCTTC. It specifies CASRQVGRPVF.

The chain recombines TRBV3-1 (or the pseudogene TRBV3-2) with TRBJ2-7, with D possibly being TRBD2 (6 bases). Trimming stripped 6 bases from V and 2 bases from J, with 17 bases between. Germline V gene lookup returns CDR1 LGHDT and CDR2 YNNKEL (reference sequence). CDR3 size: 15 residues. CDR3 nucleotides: TGTGCCAGCAGTCCGAGAACCGGGGGAACCTACGAGCAGTACTTC. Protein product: CASSPRTGGTYEQYF.

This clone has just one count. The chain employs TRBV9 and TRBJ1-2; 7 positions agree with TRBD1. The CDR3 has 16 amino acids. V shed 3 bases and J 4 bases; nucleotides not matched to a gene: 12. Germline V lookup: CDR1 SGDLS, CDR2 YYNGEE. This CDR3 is CASSAQTGQEGYGYTF. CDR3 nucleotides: TGTGCCAGCAGCGCCCAGACAGGGCAGGAAGGCTATGGCTACACCTTC.

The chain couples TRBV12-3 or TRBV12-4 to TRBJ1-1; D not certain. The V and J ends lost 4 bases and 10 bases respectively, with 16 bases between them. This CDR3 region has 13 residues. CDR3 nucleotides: TGTGCCAGCAGTTCCCGACGGAGGCCGGCAGCTTTCTTT. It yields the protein CASSSRRRPAAFF.

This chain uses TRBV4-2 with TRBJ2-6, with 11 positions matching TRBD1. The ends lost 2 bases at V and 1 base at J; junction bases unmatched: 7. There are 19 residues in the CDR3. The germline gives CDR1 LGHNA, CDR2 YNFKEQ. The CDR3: CASSQSGQGAYSGANVLTF. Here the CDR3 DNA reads TGTGCCAGCAGCCAATCCGGACAGGGGGCGTATTCTGGGGCCAACGTCCTGACTTTC.

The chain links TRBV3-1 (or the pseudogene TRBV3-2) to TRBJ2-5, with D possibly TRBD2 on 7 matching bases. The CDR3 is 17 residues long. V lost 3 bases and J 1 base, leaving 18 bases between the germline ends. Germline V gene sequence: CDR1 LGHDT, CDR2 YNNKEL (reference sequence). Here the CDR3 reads CASSHLYLGGGQETQYF. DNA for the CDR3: TGTGCCAGCAGCCATCTTTATTTAGGGGGGGGCCAAGAGACCCAGTACTTC.